This TCR beta chain emerged from a study of long-term antiretroviral therapy in people with HIV. Survey-level resolution applied to immunoSEQ assay v3.0. Using immunoSEQ multiplex PCR, the repertoire was profiled, and TCRdb retains in-frame clones only, with some absent. The data show about 13,000 clones, with 75% to 85% seen just once and about an eighth held by the top ten. The clonotype comes from a man aged 35 to 55 with HIV. The input for sequencing was unsorted PBMCs, taken 3.2 years before starting antiretroviral therapy.

The CDR3: CASSTGTDTGELFF. CDR3 coding DNA: TGTGCCAGCAGCACCGGGACCGACACCGGGGAGCTGTTTTTT. V usage is TRBV11-3 and J usage is TRBJ2-2; perhaps D is TRBD1 or TRBD2 (5 bases each). V was cut by 5 bases and J by 3 bases, with 10 bases left in between. The CDR3 is made up of 14 amino acids. The germline gives CDR1 SGHNT, CDR2 YENEEA.